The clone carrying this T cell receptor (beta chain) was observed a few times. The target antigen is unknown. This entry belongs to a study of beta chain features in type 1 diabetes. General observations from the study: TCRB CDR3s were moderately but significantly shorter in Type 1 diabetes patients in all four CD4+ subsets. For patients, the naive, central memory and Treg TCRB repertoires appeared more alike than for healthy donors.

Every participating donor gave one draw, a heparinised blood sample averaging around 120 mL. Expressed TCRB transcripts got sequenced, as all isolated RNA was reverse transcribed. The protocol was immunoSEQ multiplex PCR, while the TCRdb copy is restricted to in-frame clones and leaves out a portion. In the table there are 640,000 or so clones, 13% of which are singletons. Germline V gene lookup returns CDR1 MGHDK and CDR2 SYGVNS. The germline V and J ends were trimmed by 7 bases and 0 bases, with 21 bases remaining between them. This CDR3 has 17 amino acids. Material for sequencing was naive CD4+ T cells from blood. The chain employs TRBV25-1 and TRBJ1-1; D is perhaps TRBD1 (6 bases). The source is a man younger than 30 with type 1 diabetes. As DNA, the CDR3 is TGTGCCAGCACTCGGGGGGCAGGGGAAGGTATGAACACTGAAGCTTTCTTT. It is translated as CASTRGAGEGMNTEAFF.